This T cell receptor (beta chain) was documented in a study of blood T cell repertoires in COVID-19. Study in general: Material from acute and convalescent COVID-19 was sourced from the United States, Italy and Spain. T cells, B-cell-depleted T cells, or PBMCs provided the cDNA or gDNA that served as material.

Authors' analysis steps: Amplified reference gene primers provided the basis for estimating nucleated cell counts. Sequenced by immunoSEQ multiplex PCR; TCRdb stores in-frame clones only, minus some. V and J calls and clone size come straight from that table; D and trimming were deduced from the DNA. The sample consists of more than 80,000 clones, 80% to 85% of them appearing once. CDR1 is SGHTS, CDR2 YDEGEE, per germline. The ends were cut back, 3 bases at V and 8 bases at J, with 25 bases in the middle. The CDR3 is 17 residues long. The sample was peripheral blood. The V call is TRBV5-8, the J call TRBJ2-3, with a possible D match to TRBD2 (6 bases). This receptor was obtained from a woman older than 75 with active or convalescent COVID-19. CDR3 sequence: CASSYPFVAGSRSTQYF. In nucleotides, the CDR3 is TGTGCCAGCAGCTACCCCTTTGTGGCCGGGAGCAGGTCTACGCAGTATTTT.